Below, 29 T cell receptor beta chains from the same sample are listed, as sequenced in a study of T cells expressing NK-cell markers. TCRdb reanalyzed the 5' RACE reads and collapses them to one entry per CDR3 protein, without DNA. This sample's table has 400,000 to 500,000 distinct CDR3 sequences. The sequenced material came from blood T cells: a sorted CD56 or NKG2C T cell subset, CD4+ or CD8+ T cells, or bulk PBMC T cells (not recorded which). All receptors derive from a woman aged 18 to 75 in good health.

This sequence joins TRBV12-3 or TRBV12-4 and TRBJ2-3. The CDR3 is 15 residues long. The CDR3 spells CASSLEGQSTDTQYF.

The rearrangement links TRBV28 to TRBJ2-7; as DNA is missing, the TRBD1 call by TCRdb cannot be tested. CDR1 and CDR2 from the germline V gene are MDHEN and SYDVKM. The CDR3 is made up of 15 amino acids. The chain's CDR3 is CASNDRQPANYEQYF.

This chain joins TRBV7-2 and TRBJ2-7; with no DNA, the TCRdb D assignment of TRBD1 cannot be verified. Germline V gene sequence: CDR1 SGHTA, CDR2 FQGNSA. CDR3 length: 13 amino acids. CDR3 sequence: CASSPTGFYEQYF. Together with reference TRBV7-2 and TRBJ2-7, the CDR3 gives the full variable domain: GAGVSQSPSNKVTEKGKDVELRCDPISGHTALYWYRQSLGQGLEFLIYFQGNSAPDKSGLPSDRFSAERTGGSVSTLTIQRTQQEDSAVYLCASSPTGFYEQYFGPGTRLTVT.

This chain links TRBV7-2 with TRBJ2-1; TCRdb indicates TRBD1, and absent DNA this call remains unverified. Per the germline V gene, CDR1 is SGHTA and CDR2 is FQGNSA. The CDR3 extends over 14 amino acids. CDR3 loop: CASTQGYSHNEQFF.

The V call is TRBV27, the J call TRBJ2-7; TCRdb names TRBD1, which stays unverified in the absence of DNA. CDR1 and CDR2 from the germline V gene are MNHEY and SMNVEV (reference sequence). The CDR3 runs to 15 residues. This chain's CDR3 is CASSPSTAPAYEQYF.

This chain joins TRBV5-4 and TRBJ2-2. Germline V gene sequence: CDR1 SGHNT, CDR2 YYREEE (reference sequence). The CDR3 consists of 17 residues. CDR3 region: CASSLGSRSANTGELFF.

The CDR3 is CASSLSSGSVEQFF. This chain joins TRBV5-1 and TRBJ2-1; without DNA, the TCRdb call of TRBD2 cannot be checked. In germline, CDR1 is SGHRS, CDR2 YFSETQ. The CDR3 covers 14 residues.

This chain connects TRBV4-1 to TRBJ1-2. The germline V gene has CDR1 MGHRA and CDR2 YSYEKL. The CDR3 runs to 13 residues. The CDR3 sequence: CASSQDYPNGYTF.

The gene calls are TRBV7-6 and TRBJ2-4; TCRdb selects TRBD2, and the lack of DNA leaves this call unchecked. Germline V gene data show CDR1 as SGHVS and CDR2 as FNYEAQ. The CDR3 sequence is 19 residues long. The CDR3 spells CASSLEVSGVLDAKNIQYF.

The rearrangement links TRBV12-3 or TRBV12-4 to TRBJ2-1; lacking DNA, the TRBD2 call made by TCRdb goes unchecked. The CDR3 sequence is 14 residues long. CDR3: CASTLASARNEQFF.

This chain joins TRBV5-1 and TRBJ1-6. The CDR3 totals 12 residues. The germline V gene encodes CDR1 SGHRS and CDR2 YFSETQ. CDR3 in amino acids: CASSFDSATLHF.

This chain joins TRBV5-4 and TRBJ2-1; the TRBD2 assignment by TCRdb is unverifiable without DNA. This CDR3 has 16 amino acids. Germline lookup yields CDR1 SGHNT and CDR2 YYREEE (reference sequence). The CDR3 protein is CASSLPFSGRYNEQFF.

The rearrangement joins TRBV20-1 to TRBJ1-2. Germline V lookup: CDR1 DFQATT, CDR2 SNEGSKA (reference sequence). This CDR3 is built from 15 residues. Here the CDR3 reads CSASSGGAANYGYTF.

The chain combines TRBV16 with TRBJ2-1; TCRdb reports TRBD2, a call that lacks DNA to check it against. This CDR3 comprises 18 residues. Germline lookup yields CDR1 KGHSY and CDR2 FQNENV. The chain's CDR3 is CASSQPFSSGGQYNEQFF. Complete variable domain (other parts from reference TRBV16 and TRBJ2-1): GEEVAQTPKHLVRGEGQKAKLYCAPIKGHSYVFWYQQVLKNEFKFLISFQNENVFDETGMPKERFSAKCLPNSPCSLEIQATKLEDSAVYFCASSQPFSSGGQYNEQFFGPGTRLTVL.

CDR3 sequence reads: CASSLRGGGRETQYF. The chain couples TRBV11-3 to TRBJ2-5; TCRdb gives TRBD1 as the D gene, but with no DNA this cannot be confirmed. CDR1 is SGHNT and CDR2 is YENEEA in the germline V gene. The CDR3 length is 15 residues.

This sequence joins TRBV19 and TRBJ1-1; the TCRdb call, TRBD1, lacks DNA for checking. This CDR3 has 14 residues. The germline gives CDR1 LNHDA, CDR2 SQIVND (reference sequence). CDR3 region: CASTTSPLYTEAFF.

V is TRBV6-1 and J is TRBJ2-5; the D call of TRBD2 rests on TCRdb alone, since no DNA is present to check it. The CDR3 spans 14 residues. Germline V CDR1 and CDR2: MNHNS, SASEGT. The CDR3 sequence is CASKPLLAQETQYF.

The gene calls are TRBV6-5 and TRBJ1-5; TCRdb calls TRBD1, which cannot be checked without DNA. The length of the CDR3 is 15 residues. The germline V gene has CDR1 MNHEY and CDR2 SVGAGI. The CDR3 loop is CASSYSTGNNQPQHF.

The CDR3 protein is CASSYPGQYGYTF. V and J are TRBV6-2 or TRBV6-3 and TRBJ1-2; the D gene TCRdb calls, TRBD1, cannot be checked with no DNA. The germline V gene encodes CDR1 MNHEY and CDR2 SVGEGT. The CDR3 covers 13 residues.

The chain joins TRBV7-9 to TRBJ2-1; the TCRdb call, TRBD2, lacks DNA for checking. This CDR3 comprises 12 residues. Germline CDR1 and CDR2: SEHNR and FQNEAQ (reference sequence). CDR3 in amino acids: CASSSTGLDQFF.

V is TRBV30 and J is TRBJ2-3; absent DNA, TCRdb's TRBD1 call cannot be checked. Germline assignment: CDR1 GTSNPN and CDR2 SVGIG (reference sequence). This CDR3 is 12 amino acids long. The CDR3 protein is CAWSQGADTQYF.

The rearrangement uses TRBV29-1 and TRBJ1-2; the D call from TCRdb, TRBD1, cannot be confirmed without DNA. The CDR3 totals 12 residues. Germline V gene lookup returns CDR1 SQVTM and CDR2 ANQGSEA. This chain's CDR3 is CSVDGQGGSYTF.

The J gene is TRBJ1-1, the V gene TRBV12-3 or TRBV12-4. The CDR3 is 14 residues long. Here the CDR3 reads CASSPTTANTEAFF.

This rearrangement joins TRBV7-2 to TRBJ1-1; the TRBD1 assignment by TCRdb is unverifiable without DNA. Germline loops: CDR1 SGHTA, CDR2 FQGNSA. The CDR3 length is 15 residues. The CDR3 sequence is CASSGHRVRYTEAFF.

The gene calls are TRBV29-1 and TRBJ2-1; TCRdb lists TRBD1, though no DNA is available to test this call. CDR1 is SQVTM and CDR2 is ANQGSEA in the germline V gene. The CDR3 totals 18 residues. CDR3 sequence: CSTRPGTGGRTSFGEQFF.

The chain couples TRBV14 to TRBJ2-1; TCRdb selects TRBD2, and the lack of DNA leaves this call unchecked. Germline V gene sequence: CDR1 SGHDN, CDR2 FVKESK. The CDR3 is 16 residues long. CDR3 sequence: CASSPQGTSVYNEQFF.

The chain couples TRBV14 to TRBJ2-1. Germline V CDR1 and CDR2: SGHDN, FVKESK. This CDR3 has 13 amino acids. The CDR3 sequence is CASSLTAYNEQFF. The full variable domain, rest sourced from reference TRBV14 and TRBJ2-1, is EAGVTQFPSHSVIEKGQTVTLRCDPISGHDNLYWYRRVMGKEIKFLLHFVKESKQDESGMPNNRFLAERTGGTYSTLKVQPAELEDSGVYFCASSLTAYNEQFFGPGTRLTVL.

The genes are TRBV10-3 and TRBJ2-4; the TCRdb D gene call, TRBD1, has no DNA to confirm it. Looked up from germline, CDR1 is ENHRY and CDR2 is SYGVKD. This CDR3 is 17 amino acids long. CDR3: CAISEVDRAKAKNIQYF.

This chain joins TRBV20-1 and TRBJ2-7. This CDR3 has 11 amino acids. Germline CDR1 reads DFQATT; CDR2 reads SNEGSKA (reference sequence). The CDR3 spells CSVGSSNEQYF.